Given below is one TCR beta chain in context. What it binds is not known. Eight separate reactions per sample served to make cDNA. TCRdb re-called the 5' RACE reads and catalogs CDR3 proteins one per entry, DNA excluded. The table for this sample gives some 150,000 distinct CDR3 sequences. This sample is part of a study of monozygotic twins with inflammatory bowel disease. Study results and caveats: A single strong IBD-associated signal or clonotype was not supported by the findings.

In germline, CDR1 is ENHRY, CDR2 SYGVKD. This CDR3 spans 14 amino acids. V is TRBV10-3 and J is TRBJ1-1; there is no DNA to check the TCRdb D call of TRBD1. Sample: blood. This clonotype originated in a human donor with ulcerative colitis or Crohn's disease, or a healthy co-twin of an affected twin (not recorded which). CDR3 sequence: CAISERDRNTEAFF.